Each of the 10 T cell receptor beta chains below was sequenced from the same sample in a study of blood T cell repertoires in COVID-19. Produced via immunoSEQ multiplex PCR; TCRdb's table is partial and in-frame only. The sample holds over 120,000 clones; roughly 82% are singletons and the top ten take about 9.4%. What was sequenced was peripheral blood. These receptors were obtained from a man aged 60 to 69 with active or convalescent COVID-19.

V and J are TRBV7-2 and TRBJ1-2; 7 bases agree with TRBD1. From germline, CDR1 is SGHTA and CDR2 FQGNSA. The CDR3 runs 16 residues. V shed 5 bases and J 5 bases; nucleotides not matched to a gene: 14. The CDR3 DNA follows: TGTGCCAGCAGCCCCCAGGGCACAGGGGCCAAGTATGGCTACACCTTC. It encodes CASSPQGTGAKYGYTF.

This chain links TRBV30 with TRBJ1-6, with TRBD1 as a possible D gene (6 bases). The germline V and J ends were trimmed by 5 bases and 5 bases, with 13 bases remaining between them. Germline V gives CDR1 GTSNPN, CDR2 SVGIG (reference sequence). This CDR3 spans 14 amino acids. CDR3 sequence (DNA): TGTGCCTGGTGCCAGGGGTTAGATAATTCACCCCTCCACTTT. Translation: CAWCQGLDNSPLHF.

This clone came up once. At one of its ends the junction is not consistent with the germline gene, which may arise from a read error. The chain couples TRBV5-1 to TRBJ2-1, with D perhaps TRBD1 (6 bases). Looked up from germline, CDR1 is SGHRS and CDR2 is YFSETQ. The CDR3 is 15 residues long. CDR3 sequence: CASSLDRSSYNEQFF. The DNA for the CDR3 is TGCGCCAGCAGTTTGGACAGAAGCTCCTACAATGAGCAGTTCTTC.

V and J are TRBV9 and TRBJ1-2; 9 bases fit TRBD1. The CDR3 length is 18 residues. Germline values: CDR1 SGDLS, CDR2 YYNGEE. Trimming cost V 0 bases and J 5 bases; bases outside gene matches: 14. The CDR3 DNA reads as TGTGCCAGCAGCGTAGAGGGGACAGGGCCCACCCCTGGTTATGGCTACACCTTC. Translating it yields CASSVEGTGPTPGYGYTF.

The chain employs TRBV18 and TRBJ2-1, with TRBD1 matching over 9 bases. There are 16 residues in the CDR3. Germline CDR1 and CDR2: KGHSH and LQKENI. Losses at the gene ends were 4 bases for V and 2 bases for J; bases not matched to a gene: 6. CDR3 in amino acids: CASSQGQGVTYNEQFF. CDR3 nucleotide sequence: TGTGCCAGCTCACAGGGACAGGGAGTGACCTACAATGAGCAGTTCTTC.

The DNA of the CDR3 is TGTGCCATCAGGGGGACAGGGACTGGAAACACCATATATTTT. Encoded protein: CAIRGTGTGNTIYF. This chain connects TRBV10-3 to TRBJ1-3; TRBD1 matches at 9 bases. Germline V gene sequence: CDR1 ENHRY, CDR2 SYGVKD. V lost 6 bases to trimming and J lost 2 bases; unmatched junction nucleotides: 2. CDR3 size: 14 residues.

The J gene is TRBJ2-1, the V gene TRBV11-2; 8 bases align to TRBD2. Trimming at V came to 5 bases and at J to 5 bases, leaving 2 bases not matched to a gene. Germline CDR1 SGHAT, CDR2 FQNNGV. The CDR3 is made up of 13 amino acids. CDR3 in amino acids: CASSRGGNNEQFF. The CDR3 coding sequence is TGTGCCAGCAGCCGCGGGGGGAACAATGAGCAGTTCTTC.

This chain links TRBV10-1 with TRBJ2-3; no clear D. CDR3 length: 12 amino acids. From germline, CDR1 is WNHNN and CDR2 SYGVQD (reference sequence). V was trimmed by 6 bases and J by 6 bases, leaving 10 bases between them. The CDR3 DNA follows: TGCGCCAGCAGCTCAAACTCGGATACGCAGTATTTT. Amino acids: CASSSNSDTQYF.

The gene calls are TRBV5-4 and TRBJ2-2, with D perhaps matching TRBD1 (5 bases). V was pared by 4 bases and J by 3 bases, with 13 bases between. CDR1 is SGHNT and CDR2 is YYREEE in the germline V gene (reference sequence). The CDR3 consists of 15 residues. The CDR3 reads CASSDFRGYTGELFF. CDR3 DNA: TGTGCCAGCAGCGATTTTAGGGGATACACCGGGGAGCTGTTTTTT.

This clone has a handful of counts. The J gene is TRBJ1-1, the V gene TRBV27; 10 bases fit TRBD1. The CDR3 totals 16 residues. Germline CDR1 reads MNHEY; CDR2 reads SMNVEV (reference sequence). Trimming removed 5 bases from V and 8 bases from J; junction bases left unmatched: 14. DNA for the CDR3: TGTGCCAGCAGTCCCCTGGACAGGGGGGTATTTTCGGAAGCTTTCTTT. Translating gives CASSPLDRGVFSEAFF.